This entry concerns a single T cell receptor (beta chain). This specimen belongs to a study of blood T cell repertoires in COVID-19. Study-wide background: In each case, the material was cDNA or gDNA derived from T cells, B-cell-depleted T cells, or PBMCs.

This CDR3 comprises 14 residues. Germline V gene sequence: CDR1 SGDLS, CDR2 YYNGEE. Trimming removed 2 bases at V and 11 bases at J, with 19 bases between. Data came from immunoSEQ multiplex PCR; TCRdb stores just in-frame clones and leaves some out. Here the sample spans under 450,000 clones, 75% to 90% being singletons. This chain links TRBV9 with TRBJ1-1; D not resolved. This TCR came from a woman aged 40 to 55 with COVID-19, enrolled during active disease. Sample: peripheral blood. The CDR3 DNA reads as TGTGCCAGCAGCGTCGCGGACCGCCGGGGTAGGGCTTTCTTT. Translation: CASSVADRRGRAFF.